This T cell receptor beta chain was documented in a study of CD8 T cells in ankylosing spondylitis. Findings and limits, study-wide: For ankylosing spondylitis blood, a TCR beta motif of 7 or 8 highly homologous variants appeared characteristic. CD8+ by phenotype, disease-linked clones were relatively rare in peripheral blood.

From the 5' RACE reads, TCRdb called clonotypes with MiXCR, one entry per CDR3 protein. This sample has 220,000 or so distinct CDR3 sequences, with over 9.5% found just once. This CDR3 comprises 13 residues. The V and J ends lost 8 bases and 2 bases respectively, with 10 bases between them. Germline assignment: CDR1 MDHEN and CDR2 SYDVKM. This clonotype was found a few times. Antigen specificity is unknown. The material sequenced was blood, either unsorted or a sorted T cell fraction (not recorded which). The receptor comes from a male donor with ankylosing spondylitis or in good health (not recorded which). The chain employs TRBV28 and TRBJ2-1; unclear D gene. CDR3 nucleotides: TGTGCCAGCGGCCCCCCTACCTACAATGAGCAGTTCTTC. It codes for CASGPPTYNEQFF.